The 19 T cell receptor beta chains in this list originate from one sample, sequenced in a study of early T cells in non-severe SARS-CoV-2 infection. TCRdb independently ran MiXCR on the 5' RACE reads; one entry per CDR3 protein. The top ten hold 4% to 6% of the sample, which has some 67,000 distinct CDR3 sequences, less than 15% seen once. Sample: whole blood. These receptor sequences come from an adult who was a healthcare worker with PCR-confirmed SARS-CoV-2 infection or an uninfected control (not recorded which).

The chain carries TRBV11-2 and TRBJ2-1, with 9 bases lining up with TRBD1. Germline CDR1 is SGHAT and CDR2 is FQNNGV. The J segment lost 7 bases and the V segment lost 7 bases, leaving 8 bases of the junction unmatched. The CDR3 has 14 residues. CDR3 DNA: TGTGCCAGCACACAGGGGGCGAGTTTGAATGAGCAGTTCTTC. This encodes CASTQGASLNEQFF.

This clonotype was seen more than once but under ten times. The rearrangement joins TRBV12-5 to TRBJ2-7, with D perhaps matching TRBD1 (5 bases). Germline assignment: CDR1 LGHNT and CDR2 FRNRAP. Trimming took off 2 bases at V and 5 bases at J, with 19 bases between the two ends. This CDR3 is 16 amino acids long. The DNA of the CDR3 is TGTGCTAGTGGTTTGACTATTGGGGCAGTTACCCACGAGCAGTACTTC. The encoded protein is CASGLTIGAVTHEQYF.

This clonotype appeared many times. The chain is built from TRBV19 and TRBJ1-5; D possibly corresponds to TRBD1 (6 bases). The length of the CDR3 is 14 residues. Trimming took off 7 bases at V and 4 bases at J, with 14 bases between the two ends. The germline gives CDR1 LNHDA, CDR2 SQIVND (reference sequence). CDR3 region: CASTVGTTNQPQHF. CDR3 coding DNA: TGTGCCAGTACTGTCGGGACAACTAATCAGCCCCAGCATTTT.

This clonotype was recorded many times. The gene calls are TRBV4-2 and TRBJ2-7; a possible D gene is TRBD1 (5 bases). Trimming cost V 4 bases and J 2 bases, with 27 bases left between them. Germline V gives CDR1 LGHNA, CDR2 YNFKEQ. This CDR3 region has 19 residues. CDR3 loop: CASSPSVRSSLLGAYEQYF. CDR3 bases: TGTGCCAGCAGCCCCTCGGTGAGGAGCTCCCTCTTAGGGGCCTACGAGCAGTACTTC.

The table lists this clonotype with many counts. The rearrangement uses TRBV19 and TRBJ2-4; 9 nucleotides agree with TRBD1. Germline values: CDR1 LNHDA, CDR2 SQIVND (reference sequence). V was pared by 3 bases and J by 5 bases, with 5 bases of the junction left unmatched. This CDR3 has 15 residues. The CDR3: CASSIQGQGENIQYF. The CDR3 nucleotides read TGTGCCAGTAGTATCCAGGGACAGGGAGAAAACATTCAGTACTTC.

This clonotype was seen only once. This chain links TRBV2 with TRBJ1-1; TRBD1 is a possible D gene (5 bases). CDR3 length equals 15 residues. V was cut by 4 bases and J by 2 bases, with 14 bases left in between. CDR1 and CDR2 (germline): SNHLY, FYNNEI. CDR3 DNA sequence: TGTGCCAGCAGTGTTTTAGACAGCCCCAACACTGAAGCTTTCTTT. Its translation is CASSVLDSPNTEAFF.

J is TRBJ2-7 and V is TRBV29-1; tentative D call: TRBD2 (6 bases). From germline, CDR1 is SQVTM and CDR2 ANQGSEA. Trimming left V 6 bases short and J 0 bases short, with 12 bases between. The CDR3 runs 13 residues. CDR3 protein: CSVRGLHSYEQYF. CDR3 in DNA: TGCAGCGTGAGGGGACTCCACTCCTACGAGCAGTACTTC.

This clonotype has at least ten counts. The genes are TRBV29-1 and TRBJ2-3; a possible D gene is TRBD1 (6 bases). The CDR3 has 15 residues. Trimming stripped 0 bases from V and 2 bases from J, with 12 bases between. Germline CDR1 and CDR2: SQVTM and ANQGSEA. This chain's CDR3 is CSVEDRRQATDTQYF. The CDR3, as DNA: TGCAGCGTTGAAGATCGAAGACAGGCCACAGATACGCAGTATTTT.

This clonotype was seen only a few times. The CDR3 nucleotides are TGTGCCAGCAGCGTCCGCCCAAGCACAGATACGCAGTATTTT. It specifies CASSVRPSTDTQYF. The chain has TRBV9 and TRBJ2-3; D gene unclear. CDR3 size: 14 residues. Germline V gene data show CDR1 as SGDLS and CDR2 as YYNGEE. Trimming took off 2 bases at V and 0 bases at J, with 7 bases between the two ends.

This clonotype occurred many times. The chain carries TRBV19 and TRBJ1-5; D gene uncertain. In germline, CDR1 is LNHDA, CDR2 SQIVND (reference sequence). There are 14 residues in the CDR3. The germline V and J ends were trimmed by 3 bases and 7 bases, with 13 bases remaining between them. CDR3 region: CASSILFPGQPQHF. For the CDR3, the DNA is TGTGCCAGTAGTATCCTGTTTCCGGGGCAGCCCCAGCATTTT.

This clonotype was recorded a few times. In DNA form, the CDR3 reads TGTGCCAGCAGCCAAGAGGATTACTATGGCTACACCTTC. Translating gives CASSQEDYYGYTF. The gene calls are TRBV4-2 and TRBJ1-2; D unclear. Germline V gives CDR1 LGHNA, CDR2 YNFKEQ. Trimming removed 0 bases from V and 3 bases from J, with 5 bases in between. The CDR3 spans 13 residues.

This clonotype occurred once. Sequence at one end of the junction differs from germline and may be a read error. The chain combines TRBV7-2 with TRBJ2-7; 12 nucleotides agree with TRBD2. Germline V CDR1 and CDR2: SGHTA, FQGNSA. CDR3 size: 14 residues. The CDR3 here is CASSLAGTSGLENF. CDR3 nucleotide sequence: TGTGCCAGCAGCTTAGCTGGGACTAGCGGGTTGGAGAACTTC.

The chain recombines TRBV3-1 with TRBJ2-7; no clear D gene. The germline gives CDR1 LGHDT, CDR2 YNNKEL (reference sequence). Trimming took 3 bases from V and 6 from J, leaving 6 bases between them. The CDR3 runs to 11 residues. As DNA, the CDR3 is TGTGCCAGCAGCCAGATGGGCGAGCAGTACTTC. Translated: CASSQMGEQYF.

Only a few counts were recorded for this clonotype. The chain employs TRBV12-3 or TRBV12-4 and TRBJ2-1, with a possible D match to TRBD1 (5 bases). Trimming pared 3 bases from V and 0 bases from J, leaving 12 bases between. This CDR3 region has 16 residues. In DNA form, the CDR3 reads TGTGCCAGCAGTTTTAGGGGCGAGAGCTCCTACAATGAGCAGTTCTTC. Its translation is CASSFRGESSYNEQFF.

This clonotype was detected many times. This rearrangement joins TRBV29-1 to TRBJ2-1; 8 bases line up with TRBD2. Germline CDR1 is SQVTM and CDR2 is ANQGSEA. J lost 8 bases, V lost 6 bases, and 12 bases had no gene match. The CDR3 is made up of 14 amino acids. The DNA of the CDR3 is TGCAGCGTGCGCGGGAGGTGGCCTGGCGATGAGCAGTTCTTC. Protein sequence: CSVRGRWPGDEQFF.

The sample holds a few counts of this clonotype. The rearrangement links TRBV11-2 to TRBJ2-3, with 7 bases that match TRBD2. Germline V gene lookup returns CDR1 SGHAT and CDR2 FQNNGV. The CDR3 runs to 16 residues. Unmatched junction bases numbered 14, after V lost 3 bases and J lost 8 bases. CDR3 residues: CASSFLKRDRAFTQYF. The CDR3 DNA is TGTGCCAGCAGCTTCCTTAAGCGGGATCGGGCATTTACGCAGTATTTT.

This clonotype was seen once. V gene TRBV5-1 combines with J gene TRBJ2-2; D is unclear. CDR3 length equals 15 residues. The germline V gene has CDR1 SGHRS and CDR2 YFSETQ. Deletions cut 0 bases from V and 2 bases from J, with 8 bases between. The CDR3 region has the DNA TGCGCCAGCAGCTTGGATGGAGATAACACCGGGGAGCTGTTTTTT. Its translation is CASSLDGDNTGELFF.

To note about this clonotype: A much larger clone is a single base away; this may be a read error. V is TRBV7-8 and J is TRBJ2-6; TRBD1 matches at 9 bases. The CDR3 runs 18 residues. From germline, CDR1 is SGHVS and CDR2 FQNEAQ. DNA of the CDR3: TGTGTCAGCAGCTGGCCGGGACAGGGAACCTCTGGGGCCAACGTCCTGACTTTC. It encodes CVSSWPGQGTSGANVLTF. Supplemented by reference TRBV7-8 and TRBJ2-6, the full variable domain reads GAGVSQSPRYKVAKRGQDVALRCDPISGHVSLFWYQQALGQGPEFLTYFQNEAQLDKSGLPSDRFFAERPEGSVSTLKIQRTQQEDSAVYLCVSSWPGQGTSGANVLTFGAGSRLTVL.

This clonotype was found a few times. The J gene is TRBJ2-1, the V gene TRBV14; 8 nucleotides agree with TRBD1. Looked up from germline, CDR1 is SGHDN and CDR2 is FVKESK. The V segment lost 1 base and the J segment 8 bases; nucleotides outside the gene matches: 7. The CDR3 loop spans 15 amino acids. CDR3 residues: CASSQVASDRDEQFF. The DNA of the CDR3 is TGTGCCAGCAGCCAAGTTGCTTCGGACAGGGATGAGCAGTTCTTC.